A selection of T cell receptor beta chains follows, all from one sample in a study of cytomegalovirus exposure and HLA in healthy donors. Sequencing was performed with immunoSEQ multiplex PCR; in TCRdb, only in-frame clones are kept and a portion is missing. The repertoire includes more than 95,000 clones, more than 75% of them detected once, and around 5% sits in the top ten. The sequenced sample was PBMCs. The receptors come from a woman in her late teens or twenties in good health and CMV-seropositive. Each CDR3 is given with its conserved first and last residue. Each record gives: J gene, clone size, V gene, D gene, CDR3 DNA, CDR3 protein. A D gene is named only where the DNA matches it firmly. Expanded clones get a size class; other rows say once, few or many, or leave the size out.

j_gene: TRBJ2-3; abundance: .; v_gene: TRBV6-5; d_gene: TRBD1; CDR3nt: TGTGCCAGCCGCCAGACAGGGAGCACAGATACGCAGTATTTT; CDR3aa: CASRQTGSTDTQYF
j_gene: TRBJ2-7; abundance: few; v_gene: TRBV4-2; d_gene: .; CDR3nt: TGTGCCAGCAGCCAAGATGACGGGAGTGTCTCCGAGCAGTACTTC; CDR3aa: CASSQDDGSVSEQYF
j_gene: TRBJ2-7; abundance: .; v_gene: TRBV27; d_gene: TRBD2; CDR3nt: TGTGCCAGCAGTTCCATGCATGGGACTAGCGGGAGGACCTACGAGCAGTACTTC; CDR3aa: CASSSMHGTSGRTYEQYF
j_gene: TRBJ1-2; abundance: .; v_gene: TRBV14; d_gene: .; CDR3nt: TGTGCCAGCAGCCAAGATCTTGGACTAACCTCGGGAGGCTACACCTTC; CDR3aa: CASSQDLGLTSGGYTF
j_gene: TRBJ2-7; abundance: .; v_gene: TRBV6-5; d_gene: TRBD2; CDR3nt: TGTGCCGCTCGGCGGGGGACGGGATACTACGAGCAGTACTTC; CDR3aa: CAARRGTGYYEQYF
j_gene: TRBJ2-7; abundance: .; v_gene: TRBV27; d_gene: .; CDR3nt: TGTGCCAGCAGTTTATCGATGAGGGGGGAGCAGTACTTC; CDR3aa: CASSLSMRGEQYF
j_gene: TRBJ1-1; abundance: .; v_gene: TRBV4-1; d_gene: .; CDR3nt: TGCGCCAGCAGCCCTTCACAGGGTTGGTCCACTGAAGCTTTCTTT; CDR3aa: CASSPSQGWSTEAFF
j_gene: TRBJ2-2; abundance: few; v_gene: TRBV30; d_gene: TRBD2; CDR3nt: TGTGCCTGGACGGGGGGGCTTGGAAACACCGGGGAGCTGTTTTTT; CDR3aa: CAWTGGLGNTGELFF
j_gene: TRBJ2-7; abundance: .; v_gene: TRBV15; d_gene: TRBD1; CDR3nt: TGTGCCACCAGCAGAGGGGACAGGTCGATCTACGAGCAGTACTTC; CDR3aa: CATSRGDRSIYEQYF
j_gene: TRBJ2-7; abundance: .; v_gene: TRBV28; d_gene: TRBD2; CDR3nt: TGTGCCAGCAGTTTTTCGACTAGCGGGAGGGCCGGGTCCTACGAGCAGTACTTC; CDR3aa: CASSFSTSGRAGSYEQYF
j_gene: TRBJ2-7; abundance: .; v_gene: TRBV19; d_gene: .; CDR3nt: TGTGCCAGTAGCTCAGTTCATTGGGGGGAGAGAAGCTACGAGCAGTACTTC; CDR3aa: CASSSVHWGERSYEQYF
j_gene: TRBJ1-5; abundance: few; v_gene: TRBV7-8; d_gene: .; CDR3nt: TGTGCCAGCAGCCCCCAGGCGGGGGTTAGCAATCAGCCCCAGCATTTT; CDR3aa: CASSPQAGVSNQPQHF
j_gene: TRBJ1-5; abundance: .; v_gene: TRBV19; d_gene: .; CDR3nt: TGTGCCAGTAGTTATGGGGACACCAATCAGCCCCAGCATTTT; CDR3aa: CASSYGDTNQPQHF
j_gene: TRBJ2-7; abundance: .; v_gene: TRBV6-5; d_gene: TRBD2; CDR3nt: TGTGCCAGCAGAACCGGGACTAGCGGGAGGTACGAGCAGTACTTC; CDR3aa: CASRTGTSGRYEQYF
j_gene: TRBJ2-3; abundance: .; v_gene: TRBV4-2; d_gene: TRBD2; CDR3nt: TGTGCCTCGGCCCCCGCGGGAGGCACAGATACGCAGTATTTT; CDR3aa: CASAPAGGTDTQYF
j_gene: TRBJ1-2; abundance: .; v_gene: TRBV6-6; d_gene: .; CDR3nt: TGTGCCAGCAGTCCCAGGCCGGGGGTGGGGTATGGCTACACCTTC; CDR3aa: CASSPRPGVGYGYTF
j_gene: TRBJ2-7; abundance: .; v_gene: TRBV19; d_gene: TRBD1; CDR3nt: TGTGCCAGTAGTACTGCAGGGGGCCAACCCTACGAGCAGTACTTC; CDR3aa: CASSTAGGQPYEQYF
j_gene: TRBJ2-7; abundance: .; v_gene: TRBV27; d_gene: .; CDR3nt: TGTGCCAGCAGTTTAGCGGGCTACGAGCAGTACTTC; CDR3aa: CASSLAGYEQYF
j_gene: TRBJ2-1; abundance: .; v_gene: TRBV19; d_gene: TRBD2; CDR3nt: TGTGCCAGTACAGGCGGGAGCAAGAACAATGAGCAGTTCTTC; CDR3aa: CASTGGSKNNEQFF
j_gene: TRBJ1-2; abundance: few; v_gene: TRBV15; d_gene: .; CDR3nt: TGTGCCACCAGCAGAGGGACAGAGGCTAACTATGGCTACACCTTC; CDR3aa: CATSRGTEANYGYTF
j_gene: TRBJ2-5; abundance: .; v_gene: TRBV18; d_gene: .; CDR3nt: TGTGCCAGCTCCCCCACGCAGACAGGGACCCAGTACTTC; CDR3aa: CASSPTQTGTQYF
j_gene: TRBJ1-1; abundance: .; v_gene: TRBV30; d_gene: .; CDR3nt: TGTGCCTGGTCCTCAGGGATGAACACTGAAGCTTTCTTT; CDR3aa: CAWSSGMNTEAFF
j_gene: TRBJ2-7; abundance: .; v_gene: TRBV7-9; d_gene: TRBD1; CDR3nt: TGTGCCAGCAGCACCAATCCGGGACAGGGTTTTACATACGAGCAGTACTTC; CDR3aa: CASSTNPGQGFTYEQYF
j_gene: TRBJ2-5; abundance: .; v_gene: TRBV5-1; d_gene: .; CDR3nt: TGCGCCAGCAGGACCCTAGAGGTGGGAGAGACCCAGTACTTC; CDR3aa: CASRTLEVGETQYF
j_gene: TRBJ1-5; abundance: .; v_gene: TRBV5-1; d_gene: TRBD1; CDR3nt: TGCGCCATTTCAACCGGGACAGACGATCAGCCCCAGCATTTT; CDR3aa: CAISTGTDDQPQHF
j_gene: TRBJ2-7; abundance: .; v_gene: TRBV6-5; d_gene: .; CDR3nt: TGTGCCAGCAGTTACTCGATGTGGGCAGGGGTCTACGAGCAGTACTTC; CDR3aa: CASSYSMWAGVYEQYF
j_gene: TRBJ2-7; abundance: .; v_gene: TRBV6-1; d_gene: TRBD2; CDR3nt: TGTGCCAGCAGGGAAGGTAGCGGGAGCTTTTTATACGAGCAGTACTTC; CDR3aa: CASREGSGSFLYEQYF
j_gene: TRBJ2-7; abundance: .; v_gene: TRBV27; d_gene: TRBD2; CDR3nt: TGTGCCAGCAGGGCTCGACTAGCGGGAGCTGACGAGCAGTACTTC; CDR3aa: CASRARLAGADEQYF
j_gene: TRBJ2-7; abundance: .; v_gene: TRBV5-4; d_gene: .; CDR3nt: TGTGCCAGCAGCTTGGGGGCCGAGCAGTACTTC; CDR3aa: CASSLGAEQYF
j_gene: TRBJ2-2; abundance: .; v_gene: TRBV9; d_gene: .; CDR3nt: TGTGCCAGCAGCGTAGAAGGGGTACGGACCGGGGAGCTGTTTTTT; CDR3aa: CASSVEGVRTGELFF
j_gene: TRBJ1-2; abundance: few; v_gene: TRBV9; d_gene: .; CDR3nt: TGTGCCAGCAGCGTAGCAGGGGCCGGCTATGGCTACACCTTC; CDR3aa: CASSVAGAGYGYTF
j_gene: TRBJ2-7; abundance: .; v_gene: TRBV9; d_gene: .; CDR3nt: TGTGCCAGCAGCTTAACAGGCCGGAGCTTCGACGAGCAGTACTTC; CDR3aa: CASSLTGRSFDEQYF
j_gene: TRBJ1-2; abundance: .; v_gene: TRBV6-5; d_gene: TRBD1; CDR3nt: TGTGCCAGCAGTGTGGCAGGGGGCGCGGGCTACACCTTC; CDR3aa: CASSVAGGAGYTF
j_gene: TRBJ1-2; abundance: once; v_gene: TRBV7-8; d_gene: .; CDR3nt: TGTGCCAGCAGCCCCCAGACTAACTATGGCTACACCTTC; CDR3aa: CASSPQTNYGYTF
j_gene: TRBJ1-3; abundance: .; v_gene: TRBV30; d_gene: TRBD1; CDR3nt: TGTGCCTGGAGGTCCAGGGGGATCTCTGGAAACACCATATATTTT; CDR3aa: CAWRSRGISGNTIYF
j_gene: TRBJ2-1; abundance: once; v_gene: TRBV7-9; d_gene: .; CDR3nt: TGTGCCAGCAGCTTAGAGGAGGACTACAATGAGCAGTTCTTC; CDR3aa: CASSLEEDYNEQFF
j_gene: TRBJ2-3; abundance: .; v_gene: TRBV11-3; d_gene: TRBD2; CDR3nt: TGTGCCAGCAGCCTACGGGGGGCAGATACGCAGTATTTT; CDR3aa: CASSLRGADTQYF
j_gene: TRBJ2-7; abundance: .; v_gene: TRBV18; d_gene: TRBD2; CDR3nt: TGTGCCAGCTCACCACCCGGGAGGAGCTCCTACGAGCAGTACTTC; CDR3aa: CASSPPGRSSYEQYF
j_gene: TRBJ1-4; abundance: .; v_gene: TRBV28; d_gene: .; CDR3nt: TGTGCCAGCAGGGGCACACTTGTGGAAAAACTGTTTTTT; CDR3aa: CASRGTLVEKLFF
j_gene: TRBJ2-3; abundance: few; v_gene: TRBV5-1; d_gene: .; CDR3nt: TGCGCCAGCAGCTGGCGAGAGGGCACAGATACGCAGTATTTT; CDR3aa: CASSWREGTDTQYF
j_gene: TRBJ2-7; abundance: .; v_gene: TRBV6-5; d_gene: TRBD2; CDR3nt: TGTGCCAGCAGTTATGAAGCGGGAGGCAGCTCCTACGAGCAGTACTTC; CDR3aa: CASSYEAGGSSYEQYF
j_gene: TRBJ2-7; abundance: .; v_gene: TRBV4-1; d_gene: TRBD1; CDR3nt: TGCGCCAGCAGCCAAAGACAGGGGGAGTACGAGCAGTACTTC; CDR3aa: CASSQRQGEYEQYF
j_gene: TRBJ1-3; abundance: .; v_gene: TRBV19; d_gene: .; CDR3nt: TGTGCCAGTAGTACCTGGAGCTCTGGAAACACCATATATTTT; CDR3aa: CASSTWSSGNTIYF
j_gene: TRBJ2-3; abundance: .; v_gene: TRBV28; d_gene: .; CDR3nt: TGTGCCAGCAGTTTTCCCCCTACTAATACGCAGTATTTT; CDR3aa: CASSFPPTNTQYF
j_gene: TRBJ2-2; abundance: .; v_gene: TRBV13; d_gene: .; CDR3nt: TGTGCCAGCAGCTCGAGATTGACCGGGGAGCTGTTTTTT; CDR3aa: CASSSRLTGELFF
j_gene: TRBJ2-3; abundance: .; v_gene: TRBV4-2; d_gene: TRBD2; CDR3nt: TGTGCCAGCAGCCAAGAGCCTCAGACTAGCAGTGTTACGGTTACAACGCAGTATTTT; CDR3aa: CASSQEPQTSSVTVTTQYF
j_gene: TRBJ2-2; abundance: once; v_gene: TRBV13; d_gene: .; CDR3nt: TGTGCCAGCAGCTCGGGAGCCGAGCTACGGTTCGGGGACACCGGGGAGCTGTTTTTT; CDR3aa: CASSSGAELRFGDTGELFF
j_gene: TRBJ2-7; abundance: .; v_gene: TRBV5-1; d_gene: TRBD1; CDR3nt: TGCGCCAGCAGCCCCAGGACAGGGTCGACCTACGAGCAGTACTTC; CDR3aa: CASSPRTGSTYEQYF
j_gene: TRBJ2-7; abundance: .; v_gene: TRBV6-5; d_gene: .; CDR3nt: TGTGCCAGCAGTTACTTCCCGGGGGTGGGAGACTACGAGCAGTACTTC; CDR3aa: CASSYFPGVGDYEQYF
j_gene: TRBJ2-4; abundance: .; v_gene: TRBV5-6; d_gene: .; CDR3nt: TGTGCCAGCAGCTTGGGGCTAGCAGAAAACATTCAGTACTTC; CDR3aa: CASSLGLAENIQYF